This TCR beta chain is from a study of blood T cell repertoires in COVID-19. Germline lookup yields CDR1 SGHAT and CDR2 FQDESV (reference sequence). V shed 2 bases and J shed 1 base, with 11 bases lying between them. There are 15 residues in the CDR3. TCRdb's table, derived via immunoSEQ multiplex PCR, lists solely in-frame clones and lacks some. The data hold 390,000 or so clones, with nearly 90% observed a single time. The sample consisted of peripheral blood. This sequence was found in a man aged 18 to 29 with active or convalescent COVID-19. The chain carries TRBV11-1 and TRBJ1-1, with D unresolved. The DNA for the CDR3 is TGTGCCAGCAGCTTACCACGGAGGCGGAACACTGAAGCTTTCTTT. This translates into CASSLPRRRNTEAFF.